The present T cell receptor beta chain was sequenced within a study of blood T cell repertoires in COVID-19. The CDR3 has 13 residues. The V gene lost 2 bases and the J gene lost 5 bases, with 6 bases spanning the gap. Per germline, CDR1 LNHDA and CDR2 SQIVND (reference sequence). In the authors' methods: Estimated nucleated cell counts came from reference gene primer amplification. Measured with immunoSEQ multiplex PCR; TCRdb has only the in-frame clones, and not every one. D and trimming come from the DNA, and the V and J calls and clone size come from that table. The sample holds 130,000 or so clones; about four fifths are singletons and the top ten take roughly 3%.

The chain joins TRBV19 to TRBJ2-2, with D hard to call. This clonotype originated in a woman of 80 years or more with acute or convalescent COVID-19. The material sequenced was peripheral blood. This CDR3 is CASSITPTGELFF. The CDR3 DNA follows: TGTGCCAGTAGTATAACTCCTACCGGGGAGCTGTTTTTT.